This T cell receptor (beta chain) was sequenced for a study of cytomegalovirus exposure and HLA in healthy donors. Concerning this clone: Its target is unknown.

Whole-study findings and limits: Indistinguishable V segments such as TRBV6-2 and TRBV6-3 were excluded. Rates of TCR association differed by HLA locus in a later analysis, with DRB1 highest and HLA-C lowest.

Looked up from germline, CDR1 is SEHNR and CDR2 is FQNEAQ (reference sequence). Trimming took 5 bases from V and 5 from J; bases not matched to a gene: 5. There are 13 residues in the CDR3. The PCR was carried out with 60 Vbeta primers and 13 Jbeta primers. Libraries were prepared by immunoSEQ multiplex PCR; TCRdb keeps only in-frame clonotypes and omits some of them. This table has roughly 250,000 clones, 84% appearing once. The genes are TRBV7-9 and TRBJ2-5, with 7 bases identical to TRBD1. The sequencing input was PBMCs. The clonotype comes from a woman aged 40 to 50 in good health and CMV-seropositive. The CDR3 coding sequence is TGTGCCAGCAGCCGAGGGGGCGGGGAGACCCAGTACTTC. This sequence encodes CASSRGGGETQYF.